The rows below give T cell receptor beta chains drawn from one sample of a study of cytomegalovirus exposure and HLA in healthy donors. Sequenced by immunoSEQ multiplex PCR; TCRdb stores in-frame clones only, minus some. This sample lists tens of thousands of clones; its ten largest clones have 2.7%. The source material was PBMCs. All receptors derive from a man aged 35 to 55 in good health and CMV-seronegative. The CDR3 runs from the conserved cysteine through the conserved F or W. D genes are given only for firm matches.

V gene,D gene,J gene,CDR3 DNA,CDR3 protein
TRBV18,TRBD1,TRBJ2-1,TGTGCCAGCTCACCCGAGACAGGGCCCTACAATGAGCAGTTCTTC,CASSPETGPYNEQFF
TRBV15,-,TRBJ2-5,TGTGCCACCATGGGACTTACCCAAGAGACCCAGTACTTC,CATMGLTQETQYF
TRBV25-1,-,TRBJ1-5,TGTGCCAGAACCCGAAGAGACAGGCACAATCAGCCCCAGCATTTT,CARTRRDRHNQPQHF
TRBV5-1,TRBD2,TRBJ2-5,TGCGCCAGCAGCTTAGCGGGGGGTGCGGAGACCCAGTACTTC,CASSLAGGAETQYF
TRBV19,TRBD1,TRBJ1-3,TGTGCCAGTAGTGAGGGGGCCTATGGAAACACCATATATTTT,CASSEGAYGNTIYF
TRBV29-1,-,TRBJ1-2,TGCAGCGTCGACCTGCCGCTCCAACAGATGAACTATGGCTACACCTTC,CSVDLPLQQMNYGYTF
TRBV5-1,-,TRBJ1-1,TGCGCCAGCAGGAACGGCGTCAGGGGACCTGTCGGCACTGAAGCTTTCTTT,CASRNGVRGPVGTEAFF
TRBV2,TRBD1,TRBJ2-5,TGTGCCAGCAGTGGTAACAGGGGAGAGACCCAGTACTTC,CASSGNRGETQYF
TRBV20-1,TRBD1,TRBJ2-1,TGCAGTGGCACAGGGGGAACTGAGCAGTTCTTC,CSGTGGTEQFF
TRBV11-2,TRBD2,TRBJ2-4,TGTGCCAGCAGCTTAGCGGGGGGATACATTCAGTACTTC,CASSLAGGYIQYF
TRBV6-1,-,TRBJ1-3,TGTGCCAGCAGTGCGGCCTGGAGCTCTGGAAACACCATATATTTT,CASSAAWSSGNTIYF
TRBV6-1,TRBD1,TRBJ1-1,TGTGCCAGCAGTGAACAGACAGGGGGAAGGACTGAAGCTTTCTTT,CASSEQTGGRTEAFF
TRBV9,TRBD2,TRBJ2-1,TGTGCCAGCAGCGGCGGGGGGAACTCCTACAATGAGCAGTTCTTC,CASSGGGNSYNEQFF
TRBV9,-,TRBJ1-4,TGTGCCAGCAGCCCGCCCCCAGGGACTAATGAAAAACTGTTTTTT,CASSPPPGTNEKLFF
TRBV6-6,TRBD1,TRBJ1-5,TGTGCCAGCAGCCCGAGGACAGGGCATCAGCCCCAGCATTTT,CASSPRTGHQPQHF
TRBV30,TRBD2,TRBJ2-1,TGTGCCTGGAGCGCCTGGACTAGCGGGGAGCAGTTCTTC,CAWSAWTSGEQFF
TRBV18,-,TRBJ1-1,TGTGCCAGCTCACCGGGCTCGAACACTGAAGCTTTCTTT,CASSPGSNTEAFF
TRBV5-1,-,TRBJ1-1,TGCGCCAGCTTTGTACAGGGCTCAACAGGTGAAGCTTTCTTT,CASFVQGSTGEAFF
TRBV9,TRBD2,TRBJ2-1,TGTGCCAGCAGCGCGGCGGGGGTGAGGAATGAGCAGTTCTTC,CASSAAGVRNEQFF
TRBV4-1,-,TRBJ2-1,TGCGCCAGCAGCCAAGATCCCACGAAGGGGGGGGCTTCGTACAATGAGCAGTTCTTC,CASSQDPTKGGASYNEQFF
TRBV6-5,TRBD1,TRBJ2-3,TGTGCCAGCAGCTGGGGACAGCTTACAGATACGCAGTATTTT,CASSWGQLTDTQYF
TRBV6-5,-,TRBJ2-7,TGTGCCAGCAGCCCGGGACTGACCCCCGGGGAGCAGTACTTC,CASSPGLTPGEQYF
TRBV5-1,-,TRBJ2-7,TGCGCCAGCAGCTTTGCCTCAGGGAAGCCCTACGAGCAGTACTTC,CASSFASGKPYEQYF
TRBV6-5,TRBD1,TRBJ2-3,TGTGCCAGCACCAGGACAGGGAGCACAGATACGCAGTATTTT,CASTRTGSTDTQYF
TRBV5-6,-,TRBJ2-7,TGTGCCAGCAGCCAACCCGACAGATACGAGCAGTACTTC,CASSQPDRYEQYF
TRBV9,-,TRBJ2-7,TGTGCCAGCAGCGTAGGTGTTAGCTCCTACGAGCAGTACTTC,CASSVGVSSYEQYF
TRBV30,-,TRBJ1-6,TGTGCCTGGAGTGCGACGGGGAATTCACCCCTCCACTTT,CAWSATGNSPLHF
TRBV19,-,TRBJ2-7,TGTGCCAGTAGTATAGTCTTGTTCTCCTACGAGCAGTACTTC,CASSIVLFSYEQYF
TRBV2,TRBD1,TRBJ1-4,TGTGCCAGCAGTGATCAGGGGGTGGGTGAAAAACTGTTTTTT,CASSDQGVGEKLFF
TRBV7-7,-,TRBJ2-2,TGTGCTAGCAGCATAGAAGGGGGTAACGCCGGGGAGCTGTTTTTT,CASSIEGGNAGELFF
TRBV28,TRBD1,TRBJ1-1,TGTGCCAGCAGTTCGAGGCGGACAGGGTTTATTGAAGCTTTCTTT,CASSSRRTGFIEAFF
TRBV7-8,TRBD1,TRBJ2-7,TGTGCCAGCAGCTTAGCGGCTGTGACAGGGTACTCCTACGAGCAGTACTTC,CASSLAAVTGYSYEQYF
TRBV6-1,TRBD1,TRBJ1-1,TGTGCCAGCAGCGAAGTTTGGACAGGGTACGCTGAAGCTTTCTTT,CASSEVWTGYAEAFF
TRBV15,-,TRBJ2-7,TGTGCCACCAGCAGAGATCAGTACGAGCAGTACTTC,CATSRDQYEQYF
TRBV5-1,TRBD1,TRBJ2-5,TGCGCCAGCAGCTTCGGTCAGGGGGCCGGAGAGACCCAGTACTTC,CASSFGQGAGETQYF
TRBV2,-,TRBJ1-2,TGTGCCAGCGGGCTCCGGAGGGACTATGGCTACACCTTC,CASGLRRDYGYTF